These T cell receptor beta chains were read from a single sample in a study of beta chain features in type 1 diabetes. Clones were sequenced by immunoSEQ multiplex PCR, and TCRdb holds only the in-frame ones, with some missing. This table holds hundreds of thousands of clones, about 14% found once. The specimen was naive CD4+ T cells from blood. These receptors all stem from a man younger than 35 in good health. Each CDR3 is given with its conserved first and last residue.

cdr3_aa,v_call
CASSPDSNEQFF,TRBV11-3
CASRDRGDTGELFF,TRBV5-1
CASSPQPHRGSYNEQFF,TRBV5-1
CASSLSRGPPGGELFF,TRBV7-7
CASSDRDTNEAFF,TRBV11-3
CASSYWGQGNYNEQFF,TRBV6-5
CASSLAERNSPLHF,TRBV5-1
CASSLRPGGLGGELFF,TRBV7-2
CASRQGVVIGYTF,TRBV28
CASSNTADTQYF,TRBV19
CASSSRGGYEQYF,TRBV7-2
CASSPQLSYEQYF,TRBV19
CASSLTPTGNQPQHF,TRBV7-2
CSVQQGGQGTEAFF,TRBV29-1
CASSQDLVFAQYF,TRBV14
CASSAQGGGYTF,TRBV28
CASSPSSSDAYEQYF,TRBV18
CASSLAGGPGYTF,TRBV7-2
CASSQGRSNTEAFF,TRBV18
CASSLAEQETQYF,TRBV28
CASSSGHHSTNEKLFF,TRBV7-8
CASSTDRAEGGYTF,TRBV4-3
CASSSHSNSPLHF,TRBV4-2
CASSTGDREGVGYTF,TRBV9
CASSLPAGGYEQYF,TRBV11-2
CASTPQTGREDYGYTF,TRBV7-2
CSVEGQGPQYF,TRBV29-1
CASSTAGPQFYGYTF,TRBV6-6
CASSLIEKYEQYF,TRBV7-2
CASSLGQANTEAFF,TRBV7-8
CAIRGRSYEQYF,TRBV10-3
CASSARAKGDTEAFF,TRBV6-1
CASSHGTSGANVLTF,TRBV7-3
CASRPTTGGGNQPQHF,TRBV28
CASSPGGGTSGAQETQYF,TRBV9
CASSLLRQVRSYEQYF,TRBV5-6
CASSQGPSGANVLTF,TRBV4-1
CASSQPGPNSPLHF,TRBV4-2
CASSVEKWGGITEAFF,TRBV9
CASSQADSYEQYF,TRBV4-1
CASSLGQGLETQYF,TRBV6-5
CASSQDLLAGGPAKNIQYF,TRBV4-2
CASSRGNQETQYF,TRBV18
CASSILGLGETQYF,TRBV19
CAWSVRGQNSNQPQHF,TRBV30
CASSLGLSTDTQYF,TRBV11-2
CASSFGFRGNQPQHF,TRBV7-2
CASSQGRPTGGAETQYF,TRBV4-3
CAISEQDWNSPLHF,TRBV10-3
CASSPWKGPSAYEQYF,TRBV7-8
CAWKAHQETQYF,TRBV30
CASSEGTGAYEQYF,TRBV5-1
CASSLGTSPDTQYF,TRBV5-4
CASSETSGSLGANVLTF,TRBV25-1
CASSSLRSTYEQYF,TRBV7-6
CASSPRGLAVYNEQFF,TRBV18
CASSLSGFNEKLFF,TRBV5-1
CASSLQEAKETQYF,TRBV5-1
CASSPKGSSYEQYF,TRBV18